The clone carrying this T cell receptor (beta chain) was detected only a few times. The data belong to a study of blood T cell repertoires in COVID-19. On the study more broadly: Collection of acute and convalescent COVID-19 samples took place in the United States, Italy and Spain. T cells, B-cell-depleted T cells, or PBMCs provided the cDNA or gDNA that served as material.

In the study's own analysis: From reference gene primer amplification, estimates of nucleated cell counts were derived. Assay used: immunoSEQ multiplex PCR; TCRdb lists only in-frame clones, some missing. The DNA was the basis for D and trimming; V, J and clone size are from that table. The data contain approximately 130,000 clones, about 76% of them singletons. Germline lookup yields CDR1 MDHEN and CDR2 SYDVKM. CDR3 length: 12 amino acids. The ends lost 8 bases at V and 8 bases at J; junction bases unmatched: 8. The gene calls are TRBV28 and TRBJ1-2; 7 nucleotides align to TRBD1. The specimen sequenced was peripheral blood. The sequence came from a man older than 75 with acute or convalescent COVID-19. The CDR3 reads CASGGRQGGYTF. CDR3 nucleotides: TGTGCCAGCGGAGGGAGACAGGGAGGCTACACCTTC.